Presented here are 31 T cell receptor beta chains from one specimen sequenced in a study of identical twins. TCRdb reprocessed the 5' RACE reads with MiXCR, giving one entry per CDR3 protein. The sample yields about 520,000 distinct CDR3 sequences, approximately 22% seen once. In addition, the sample was reused for a study of T cells expressing NK-cell markers.

The sequenced sample consisted of CD4+ T cells sorted from blood. Receptor source: a woman in her late teens or twenties in good health.

Turning to this clonotype: This CDR3 is missing its conserved last phenylalanine or tryptophan, likely due to a read error. The DNA is omitted, as the CDR3 cannot be located on it reliably, and the CDR3 follows TCRdb's listing. J is TRBJ2-7 and V is TRBV28. Per germline, CDR1 MDHEN and CDR2 SYDVKM. The CDR3 is 12 amino acids in total, end residues counted. The chain's CDR3 is CASSFSLLREDY.

Only a few counts were recorded for this clonotype. V is TRBV5-1 and J is TRBJ1-2; D may be TRBD1 (5 bases). There are 15 residues in the CDR3. Germline V gene sequence: CDR1 SGHRS, CDR2 YFSETQ. With 6 bases removed from V and 0 bases from J, the gap between germline ends came to 15 bases. The CDR3 region is CASIPGRGTNYGYTF. CDR3 bases: TGCGCCAGCATCCCGGGGAGGGGTACTAACTATGGCTACACCTTC.

In this sample, this clonotype turned up a few times. The chain employs TRBV29-1 and TRBJ1-1, with D uncertain. CDR1 and CDR2 (germline): SQVTM, ANQGSEA. The CDR3 covers 11 residues. V was clipped by 4 bases and J by 0 bases, with 3 bases between them. CDR3 sequence (DNA): TGCAGCGTTGCACTGAACACTGAAGCTTTCTTT. Translated, it gives CSVALNTEAFF. The full variable domain, its missing parts supplied by reference TRBV29-1 and TRBJ1-1, is SAVISQKPSRDICQRGTSLTIQCQVDSQVTMMFWYRQQPGQSLTLIATANQGSEATYESGFVIDKFPISRPNLTFSTLTVSNMSPEDSSIYLCSVALNTEAFFGQGTRLTVV.

The chain uses TRBV20-1 and TRBJ1-5, with TRBD1 matching 7 bases. Germline V gene data show CDR1 as DFQATT and CDR2 as SNEGSKA (reference sequence). The CDR3 length is 12 residues. V lost 5 bases to trimming and J lost 7 bases; unmatched junction nucleotides: 5. The CDR3 DNA follows: TGCAGTGCTTCTACAGGGGAACAGCCCCAGCATTTT. Protein sequence: CSASTGEQPQHF.

The V and J genes are TRBV6-1 and TRBJ2-5; 7 nucleotides align to TRBD1. V lost 6 bases and J lost 3; bases outside the gene matches: 4. This CDR3 is 13 amino acids long. CDR1 and CDR2 from the germline V gene are MNHNS and SASEGT. The CDR3 loop is CASSHDREETQYF. The CDR3 DNA sequence: TGTGCCAGCAGCCATGACAGGGAAGAGACCCAGTACTTC.

The rearrangement links TRBV14 to TRBJ2-2, with 9 positions matching TRBD2. The CDR3 is made up of 18 amino acids. J was trimmed by 7 bases and V by 0 bases; bases with no gene match: 12. Germline V lookup: CDR1 SGHDN, CDR2 FVKESK. The CDR3: CASSQDVLAGLFIGELFF. The CDR3 DNA reads TGTGCCAGCAGCCAAGATGTGCTAGCGGGGTTATTCATCGGGGAGCTGTTTTTT. Drawing the rest from reference TRBV14 and TRBJ2-2, the complete variable domain is EAGVTQFPSHSVIEKGQTVTLRCDPISGHDNLYWYRRVMGKEIKFLLHFVKESKQDESGMPNNRFLAERTGGTYSTLKVQPAELEDSGVYFCASSQDVLAGLFIGELFFGEGSRLTVL.

This clonotype appeared a few times. In DNA form, the CDR3 reads TGTGCCAGCAGCTCTCCGCGGACAGAGTATGGCTACACCTTC. Protein product: CASSSPRTEYGYTF. The rearrangement uses TRBV7-9 and TRBJ1-2, with D perhaps matching TRBD1 (6 bases). CDR3 length: 14 residues. V gave up 4 bases and J gave up 5 bases, with 14 bases separating them. Germline V gives CDR1 SEHNR, CDR2 FQNEAQ (reference sequence).

Only a few counts were recorded for this clonotype. This chain joins TRBV20-1 and TRBJ2-3, with D hard to call. V lost 3 bases to trimming and J lost 10 bases, with 17 bases between them. The CDR3 consists of 13 residues. Germline CDR1 and CDR2: DFQATT and SNEGSKA (reference sequence). The CDR3 loop is CSASLPLISAQYF. The CDR3 DNA is TGCAGTGCTAGTTTGCCCCTTATATCCGCGCAGTATTTT.

V gene TRBV6-2 or TRBV6-3 combines with J gene TRBJ2-2, with D possibly TRBD1 on 5 matching bases. The CDR3 consists of 14 residues. Germline-derived CDR1 and CDR2 are MNHEY and SVGEGT. Trimming took 6 bases from V and 4 from J, leaving 12 bases between them. The CDR3 spells CASRLQGRTGELFF. CDR3 DNA sequence: TGTGCCAGCAGGCTGCAGGGTCGCACCGGGGAGCTGTTTTTT.

This clonotype was counted between two and nine times. The chain employs TRBV20-1 and TRBJ2-5, with 9 bases aligning to TRBD2. This CDR3 has 12 residues. From germline, CDR1 is DFQATT and CDR2 SNEGSKA (reference sequence). The V gene end was trimmed by 6 bases and the J gene end by 4 bases; junction bases not matched to a gene: 3. CDR3 sequence (DNA): TGCAGTGCCTTACTAGCGGGAGAGACCCAGTACTTC. As protein: CSALLAGETQYF.

This clonotype came up many times. This chain uses TRBV9 with TRBJ2-2, with D possibly matching TRBD1 (5 bases). Germline values: CDR1 SGDLS, CDR2 YYNGEE. There are 15 residues in the CDR3. The V end lost 3 bases, the J end lost 3 bases, and 12 bases lay between the germline ends. CDR3 coding DNA: TGTGCCAGCAGCGAGGGGTCGAGGCACACCGGGGAGCTGTTTTTT. This encodes CASSEGSRHTGELFF.

This chain uses TRBV6-1 with TRBJ2-7, with TRBD1 as a possible D gene (6 bases). V shed 5 bases and J shed 2 bases, with 16 bases lying between them. Germline CDR1 MNHNS, CDR2 SASEGT. CDR3 length: 15 amino acids. CDR3 protein: CASSLLQGNPYEQYF. As DNA, the CDR3 is TGTGCCAGCAGTCTTCTCCAGGGGAACCCCTACGAGCAGTACTTC.

This clonotype was seen only a few times. The chain joins TRBV12-3 or TRBV12-4 to TRBJ2-2, with 8 bases matching TRBD1. The CDR3 is 17 amino acids. J gave up 6 bases and V 6 bases, and 15 bases lay outside the gene matches. The CDR3 spells CASRSDRASSLAGELFF. CDR3 DNA: TGTGCCAGCAGATCGGACAGGGCGAGTTCTTTGGCCGGGGAGCTGTTTTTT.

The genes are TRBV20-1 and TRBJ1-2; 8 bases fit TRBD1. The CDR3 is made up of 13 amino acids. The V and J ends lost 6 bases and 8 bases, in that order; junction bases with no gene match: 11. Germline V gene lookup returns CDR1 DFQATT and CDR2 SNEGSKA (reference sequence). CDR3 sequence reads: CSAWDRHNRGYTF. In nucleotides, the CDR3 is TGCAGTGCATGGGACAGGCACAATAGGGGCTACACCTTC.

This clonotype turned up a few times. The CDR3 nucleotides read TGTGCCAGCTGGGCTAGCGGGAGAGGAGGGACAGATACGCAGTATTTT. It specifies CASWASGRGGTDTQYF. The V and J genes are TRBV7-2 and TRBJ2-3; 10 nucleotides line up with TRBD2. Germline V gene sequence: CDR1 SGHTA, CDR2 FQGNSA. The ends lost 8 bases at V and 3 bases at J; junction bases unmatched: 11. The CDR3 has 16 amino acids. Looking up the rest from reference TRBV7-2 and TRBJ2-3 gives the full variable domain: GAGVSQSPSNKVTEKGKDVELRCDPISGHTALYWYRQSLGQGLEFLIYFQGNSAPDKSGLPSDRFSAERTGGSVSTLTIQRTQQEDSAVYLCASWASGRGGTDTQYFGPGTRLTVL.

This clonotype appeared a few times. The rearrangement joins TRBV27 to TRBJ1-5, with D uncertain. CDR1 and CDR2 from the germline V gene are MNHEY and SMNVEV (reference sequence). The CDR3 has 16 residues. V was pared by 5 bases and J by 2 bases, with 16 bases between. DNA of the CDR3: TGTGCCAGCAGTCCAGAGGGTGGTTATCGCAATCAGCCCCAGCATTTT. Protein product: CASSPEGGYRNQPQHF.

This clonotype was observed a handful of times. The V and J genes are TRBV6-6 and TRBJ1-5; maybe TRBD1 (5 bases). The CDR3 runs to 14 residues. The V gene lost 2 bases and the J gene lost 2 bases, with 7 bases spanning the gap. CDR1 is MNHNY, CDR2 SVGAGI, per germline (reference sequence). This chain's CDR3 is CASSYGGGNQPQHF. The CDR3 bases are TGTGCCAGCAGTTACGGGGGGGGCAATCAGCCCCAGCATTTT.

The J gene is TRBJ2-3, the V gene TRBV20-1; maybe TRBD2 (6 bases). The CDR3 runs 15 residues. CDR1 and CDR2 from the germline V gene are DFQATT and SNEGSKA (reference sequence). Trimming took off 3 bases at V and 2 bases at J, with 15 bases between the two ends. CDR3 DNA sequence: TGCAGTGCTAGGCCTCCGGAGCGGGCCACAGATACGCAGTATTTT. Amino acid sequence: CSARPPERATDTQYF.

The CDR3 coding sequence is TGTGCCAGCAGCGCCCGGGACAGGGTTGTGAATGAGCAGTTCTTC. Protein sequence: CASSARDRVVNEQFF. The V call is TRBV9, the J call TRBJ2-1; 9 bases match TRBD1. Germline V gene data show CDR1 as SGDLS and CDR2 as YYNGEE. This CDR3 is built from 15 residues. The junction had 8 bases not matched to a gene; V was cut back by 3 bases and J by 7 bases.

This clonotype has at least ten counts. This chain uses TRBV6-5 with TRBJ2-3, with no clear D. The CDR3 is 19 amino acids. V dropped 4 bases and J dropped 1 base, with 24 bases sitting between them. Germline CDR1 is MNHEY and CDR2 is SVGAGI. DNA of the CDR3: TGTGCCAGCAGTTGGAACGCCGCCCCTTGGGCAGGTGGCACAGATACGCAGTATTTT. Its protein product is CASSWNAAPWAGGTDTQYF.

This rearrangement joins TRBV20-1 to TRBJ2-7; TRBD2 matches 9 bases. The CDR3 spans 14 residues. Germline CDR1 DFQATT, CDR2 SNEGSKA (reference sequence). Losses at the gene ends were 3 bases for V and 6 bases for J; bases not matched to a gene: 9. In nucleotides, the CDR3 is TGCAGTGCTAGGTCGTGGGCGGGAGGGGGCGAGCAGTACTTC. Translated, it gives CSARSWAGGGEQYF.

The chain uses TRBV29-1 and TRBJ1-1; D not certain. CDR1 SQVTM and CDR2 ANQGSEA come from the germline V gene. CDR3 size: 13 residues. Deletions cut 4 bases from V and 3 bases from J, with 12 bases between. The CDR3 loop is CSVGSGQYTEAFF. The CDR3 region has the DNA TGCAGCGTTGGCTCGGGCCAGTACACTGAAGCTTTCTTT. Looking up the rest from reference TRBV29-1 and TRBJ1-1 gives the full variable domain: SAVISQKPSRDICQRGTSLTIQCQVDSQVTMMFWYRQQPGQSLTLIATANQGSEATYESGFVIDKFPISRPNLTFSTLTVSNMSPEDSSIYLCSVGSGQYTEAFFGQGTRLTVV.

This rearrangement joins TRBV12-3 or TRBV12-4 to TRBJ1-5; D unresolved. The ends were cut back, 5 bases at V and 5 bases at J, with 13 bases in the middle. This CDR3 region has 14 residues. The CDR3 bases are TGTGCCAGCAGTACCAACGGGGAGGATCAGCCCCAGCATTTT. This encodes CASSTNGEDQPQHF.

This rearrangement joins TRBV9 to TRBJ1-2; the D gene is possibly TRBD1 (5 bases). V was shortened by 2 bases and J by 4 bases, with 12 bases between the two germline ends. There are 14 residues in the CDR3. CDR1 SGDLS and CDR2 YYNGEE come from the germline V gene. CDR3 amino acids: CASSVLGQTYGYTF. CDR3 DNA sequence: TGTGCCAGCAGCGTTCTCGGACAAACCTATGGCTACACCTTC.

The chain has TRBV5-1 and TRBJ2-3, with 11 bases that match TRBD2. Per the germline V gene, CDR1 is SGHRS and CDR2 is YFSETQ. The ends lost 4 bases at V and 3 bases at J; junction bases unmatched: 10. The CDR3 is 17 residues long. In DNA form, the CDR3 reads TGCGCCAGCAGCGCGGGACTAGCGGTAGGTGCGACAGATACGCAGTATTTT. Protein product: CASSAGLAVGATDTQYF.

This clonotype was seen only a few times. The chain couples TRBV12-3 or TRBV12-4 to TRBJ2-7, with a weak D call TRBD2 (5 bases). CDR3 size: 13 residues. The ends were cut back, 3 bases at V and 5 bases at J, with 11 bases in the middle. Here the CDR3 reads CASSFRGNNEQYF. CDR3 nucleotides: TGTGCCAGCAGTTTTAGAGGGAACAACGAGCAGTACTTC.

V is TRBV9 and J is TRBJ2-5; perhaps TRBD1 as D (5 bases). Trimming removed 7 bases from V and 6 bases from J, with 10 bases in between. CDR1 and CDR2 from the germline V gene are SGDLS and YYNGEE. There are 11 residues in the CDR3. CDR3: CASGASKTQYF. The CDR3 nucleotides read TGTGCCAGCGGGGCATCGAAGACCCAGTACTTC. Variable domain in full (rest from reference TRBV9 and TRBJ2-5): DSGVTQTPKHLITATGQRVTLRCSPRSGDLSVYWYQQSLDQGLQFLIQYYNGEERAKGNILERFSAQQFPDLHSELNLSSLELGDSALYFCASGASKTQYFGPGTRLLVL.

The rearrangement uses TRBV5-1 and TRBJ2-3; 7 bases agree with TRBD1. Unmatched junction bases numbered 3, after V lost 3 bases and J lost 5 bases. There are 13 residues in the CDR3. Germline V gene data show CDR1 as SGHRS and CDR2 as YFSETQ. The CDR3 DNA reads as TGCGCCAGCAGCTCCTACAGGGGAGATACGCAGTATTTT. Translated: CASSSYRGDTQYF.

The chain is built from TRBV12-3 or TRBV12-4 and TRBJ2-7; perhaps TRBD2 as D (5 bases). CDR3 length equals 13 residues. V gave up 5 bases and J gave up 4 bases, with 12 bases separating them. In DNA, the CDR3 is TGTGCCAGCAGTCCAAACGGGGTTTACGAGCAGTACTTC. As protein: CASSPNGVYEQYF.

The gene calls are TRBV6-2 or TRBV6-3 and TRBJ2-7; no definite D call. From germline, CDR1 is MNHEY and CDR2 SVGEGT. V was trimmed by 6 bases and J by 8 bases, leaving 23 bases between them. The CDR3 has 15 residues. The CDR3 is CASSSRVVLKAKQYF. CDR3 DNA sequence: TGTGCCAGCAGCTCCCGGGTCGTATTGAAAGCGAAGCAGTACTTC.

Only one count was recorded for this clonotype. The rearrangement links TRBV7-2 to TRBJ1-1, with D tentatively TRBD1 (5 bases). The CDR3 is 13 residues long. V was cut by 1 base and J by 8 bases, with 11 bases left in between. The germline V gene has CDR1 SGHTA and CDR2 FQGNSA. This CDR3 reads CASSLGPRAEAFF. As DNA, the CDR3 is TGTGCCAGCAGCTTAGGTCCCAGGGCAGAAGCTTTCTTT.